The source of this TCR beta chain is a study of control samples from healthy donors and cancer patients. The protocol was immunoSEQ multiplex PCR, while the TCRdb copy is restricted to in-frame clones and leaves out a portion. The data show roughly 58,000 clones, about 90% seen once. Sequencing was done on a sample of PBMCs. The origin of this receptor is a woman aged 60-75 years with lung cancer.

DNA for the CDR3: TGTGCCAGCAGCTTTAACCACAATGAAAAACTGTTTTTT. Translation gives CASSFNHNEKLFF. The genes are TRBV11-2 and TRBJ1-4; D is ambiguous. V was shortened by 3 bases and J by 5 bases, with 7 bases between the two germline ends. Germline V gives CDR1 SGHAT, CDR2 FQNNGV. CDR3 size: 13 residues.